The 19 T cell receptor beta chains given below trace back to one sample, sequenced in a study of CD8+ T cells in alopecia areata. Following extraction, RNA underwent reverse transcription to cDNA, which served as the sequencing template. Generated by immunoSEQ multiplex PCR, the TCRdb table keeps only in-frame clones and is missing some. The sample carries around 97,000 clones, around 60% recorded once. Sequenced material: CD4+ T cells sorted from blood. These receptors were obtained from a human donor in good health.

The chain uses TRBV23-1 and TRBJ1-3; tentative D call: TRBD1 (5 bases). TRBV23-1 qualifies as an ORF whose function is uncertain. V was trimmed by 9 bases and J by 0 bases, leaving 24 bases between them. This CDR3 spans 18 amino acids. CDR3 DNA sequence: TGCGCCAGATCTCGCACCCGGGACCGAAATATCTCTGGAAACACCATATATTTT. Its translation: CARSRTRDRNISGNTIYF.

The V gene is TRBV19, the J gene TRBJ2-3; D may be TRBD1 (6 bases). CDR1 LNHDA and CDR2 SQIVND come from the germline V gene (reference sequence). Trimming cost V 5 bases and J 4 bases, with 13 bases left between them. The CDR3 runs to 14 residues. The CDR3 DNA is TGTGCCAGTAGTCAACAGGGTTTCTCAGATACGCAGTATTTT. Translation gives CASSQQGFSDTQYF.

V is TRBV28 and J is TRBJ2-3; D is undetermined. Germline-derived CDR1 and CDR2 are MDHEN and SYDVKM. Trimming took off 7 bases at V and 2 bases at J, with 10 bases between the two ends. The length of the CDR3 is 13 residues. The CDR3 region is CASTLDLTDTQYF. CDR3 bases: TGTGCCAGCACACTGGACCTCACAGATACGCAGTATTTT.

The chain combines TRBV6-5 with TRBJ1-1; tentatively, D is TRBD1 (5 bases). Trimming left V 3 bases short and J 6 bases short, with 17 bases between. Germline values: CDR1 MNHEY, CDR2 SVGAGI. This CDR3 comprises 15 residues. For the CDR3, the DNA is TGTGCCAGCAGTTATTCAGGGTGGAAGGACCCTGAAGCTTTCTTT. This encodes CASSYSGWKDPEAFF.

A single count supports this clone. The sample holds other DNA sequences that translate to the same CDR3. V usage is TRBV7-9 and J usage is TRBJ2-3; unclear D gene. V lost 0 bases, J lost 4 bases, and 5 bases lay in between. CDR1 and CDR2 (germline): SEHNR, FQNEAQ (reference sequence). CDR3 length: 13 amino acids. The CDR3 DNA sequence: TGTGCCAGCAGCTTAGCCGGGTCAGATACGCAGTATTTT. Translating it yields CASSLAGSDTQYF.

This chain joins TRBV6-5 and TRBJ1-5, with D possibly TRBD1 on 5 matching bases. Trimming took off 2 bases at V and 7 bases at J, with 9 bases between the two ends. The CDR3 covers 13 residues. Germline CDR1 MNHEY, CDR2 SVGAGI. DNA for the CDR3: TGTGCCAGCAGTTACAACAAGGGGCAGCCCCAGCATTTT. Its protein product is CASSYNKGQPQHF.

This chain connects TRBV27 to TRBJ2-1; D uncertain. CDR1 and CDR2 (germline): MNHEY, SMNVEV (reference sequence). This CDR3 contains 14 residues. With 2 bases removed from V and 8 bases from J, the gap between germline ends came to 13 bases. CDR3 bases: TGTGCCAGCAGTTTACCCTACCGGTCCCATGAGCAGTTCTTC. Its translation: CASSLPYRSHEQFF.

CDR3 residues: CASSFGPEETQYF. The CDR3 nucleotides read TGTGCCAGCAGCTTCGGTCCTGAAGAGACCCAGTACTTC. The chain has TRBV7-2 and TRBJ2-5; D uncertain. The ends were cut back, 3 bases at V and 3 bases at J, with 8 bases in the middle. Germline CDR1 is SGHTA and CDR2 is FQGNSA. The CDR3 has 13 amino acids.

This clone occurred once. The rearrangement joins TRBV27 to TRBJ1-1, with 12 bases fitting TRBD1. Looked up from germline, CDR1 is MNHEY and CDR2 is SMNVEV (reference sequence). The CDR3 is 17 amino acids. V shed 6 bases and J 4 bases; nucleotides not matched to a gene: 12. CDR3 coding DNA: TGTGCCAGCAGCCGACTGAGCGGGACAGGGGGCGGCACTGAAGCTTTCTTT. Protein product: CASSRLSGTGGGTEAFF.

This clone occurred a few times. The V gene is TRBV30, the J gene TRBJ2-5, with D unresolved. V was shortened by 4 bases and J by 1 base, with 10 bases between the two germline ends. The CDR3 totals 13 residues. Germline assignment: CDR1 GTSNPN and CDR2 SVGIG (reference sequence). The CDR3 loop is CAWIGQSQETQYF. The DNA of the CDR3 is TGTGCCTGGATAGGCCAAAGCCAAGAGACCCAGTACTTC.

This chain uses TRBV2 with TRBJ1-4; no reliable D call. Germline lookup yields CDR1 SNHLY and CDR2 FYNNEI. V was trimmed by 0 bases and J by 7 bases, leaving 9 bases between them. The CDR3 is 14 amino acids. DNA for the CDR3: TGTGCCAGCAGTGAAGCCCTCTTGGGTGAAAAACTGTTTTTT. Its protein product is CASSEALLGEKLFF.

This CDR3 is CASTPGTGGNEQFF. CDR3 bases: TGTGCCAGTACCCCCGGGACAGGGGGCAATGAGCAGTTCTTC. The chain combines TRBV19 with TRBJ2-1; 11 nucleotides line up with TRBD1. There are 14 residues in the CDR3. J lost 6 bases, V lost 7 bases, and 5 bases had no gene match. CDR1 and CDR2 (germline): LNHDA, SQIVND (reference sequence).

The rearrangement links TRBV4-1 to TRBJ1-6, with D hard to call. The V and J ends lost 0 bases and 8 bases respectively, with 5 bases between them. CDR1 is MGHRA and CDR2 is YSYEKL in the germline V gene. This CDR3 is 13 amino acids long. The CDR3 sequence is CASSQDGYSPLHF. Written as DNA, the CDR3 is TGCGCCAGCAGCCAAGACGGTTATTCACCCCTCCACTTT.

This clone has only a few counts. The rearrangement links TRBV29-1 to TRBJ1-2; D is possibly TRBD1 (5 bases). The V and J ends lost 6 bases and 5 bases respectively, with 19 bases between them. CDR1 is SQVTM and CDR2 is ANQGSEA in the germline V gene. The CDR3 sequence is 14 residues long. CDR3 nucleotide sequence: TGCAGCGTCCCTTGGGGCCGAACGCCTTATGGCTACACCTTC. Protein product: CSVPWGRTPYGYTF.

The chain has TRBV28 and TRBJ2-1; weak D call: TRBD2 (5 bases). CDR1 is MDHEN and CDR2 is SYDVKM in the germline V gene. V was clipped by 6 bases and J by 3 bases, with 9 bases between them. The CDR3 is made up of 13 amino acids. The CDR3 DNA reads TGTGCCAGCAGAGACGGGATCTACAATGAGCAGTTCTTC. Protein product: CASRDGIYNEQFF.

The chain combines TRBV6-1 with TRBJ1-1, with a weak D call TRBD1 (5 bases). V shed 2 bases and J shed 3 bases, with 16 bases lying between them. The CDR3 is made up of 16 amino acids. Germline V gives CDR1 MNHNS, CDR2 SASEGT. The CDR3 sequence: CASSEPGNPGYTEAFF. The CDR3, as DNA: TGTGCCAGCAGTGAACCAGGGAACCCGGGGTACACTGAAGCTTTCTTT.

V usage is TRBV7-9 and J usage is TRBJ2-5; unclear D gene. The CDR3 has 13 residues. Per germline, CDR1 SEHNR and CDR2 FQNEAQ (reference sequence). V dropped 6 bases and J dropped 1 base, with 9 bases sitting between them. In nucleotides, the CDR3 is TGTGCCAGCAGGGGATGGATCCAAGAGACCCAGTACTTC. Translating gives CASRGWIQETQYF.

The chain couples TRBV4-2 to TRBJ2-5; 10 nucleotides line up with TRBD2. The CDR3 is made up of 15 amino acids. Germline trimming cut 5 bases from V and 2 bases from J; bases unmatched to any gene: 5. CDR1 and CDR2 from the germline V gene are LGHNA and YNFKEQ. CDR3 residues: CASSAWTSGQETQYF. The DNA of the CDR3 is TGTGCCAGCAGCGCCTGGACTAGCGGACAAGAGACCCAGTACTTC.

The chain links TRBV2 to TRBJ2-7, with D uncertain. The germline CDR1 and CDR2 sequences are SNHLY and FYNNEI. The CDR3 runs to 12 residues. V lost 6 bases to trimming and J lost 9 bases, with 15 bases between them. The CDR3 sequence is CASSSSQTWQYF. CDR3 sequence (DNA): TGTGCCAGCAGCTCTTCCCAGACCTGGCAGTACTTC. The whole variable domain, filled in from reference TRBV2 and TRBJ2-7, reads EPEVTQTPSHQVTQMGQEVILRCVPISNHLYFYWYRQILGQKVEFLVSFYNNEISEKSEIFDDQFSVERPDGSNFTLKIRSTKLEDSAMYFCASSSSQTWQYFGPGTRLTVT.